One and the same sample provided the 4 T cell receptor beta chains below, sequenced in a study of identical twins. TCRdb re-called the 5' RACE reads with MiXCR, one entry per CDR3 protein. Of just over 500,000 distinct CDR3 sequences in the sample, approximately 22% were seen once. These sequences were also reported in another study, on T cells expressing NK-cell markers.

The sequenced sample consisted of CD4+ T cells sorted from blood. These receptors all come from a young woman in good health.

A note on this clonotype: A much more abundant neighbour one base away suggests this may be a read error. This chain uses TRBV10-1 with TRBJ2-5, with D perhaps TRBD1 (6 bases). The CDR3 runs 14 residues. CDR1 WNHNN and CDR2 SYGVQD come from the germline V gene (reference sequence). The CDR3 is CANSEGDTEETQYF. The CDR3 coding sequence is TGCGCCAACAGTGAGGGGGACACCGAAGAGACCCAGTACTTC.

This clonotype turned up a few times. In DNA, the CDR3 is TGTGCCACCAGCCCGCACAACTACGAGCAGTACTTC. It encodes CATSPHNYEQYF. The chain uses TRBV15 and TRBJ2-7; no clear D gene. The CDR3 consists of 12 residues. Trimming shortened V by 5 bases and J by 3 bases, and 8 bases separated the two germline ends. Looked up from germline, CDR1 is LNHNV and CDR2 is YYDKDF (reference sequence).

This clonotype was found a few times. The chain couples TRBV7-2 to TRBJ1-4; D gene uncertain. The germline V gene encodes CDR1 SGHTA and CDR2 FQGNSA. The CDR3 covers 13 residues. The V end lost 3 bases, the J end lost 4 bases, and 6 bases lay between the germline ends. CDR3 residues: CASSLRDNEKLFF. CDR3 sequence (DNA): TGTGCCAGCAGCTTGAGAGATAATGAAAAACTGTTTTTT. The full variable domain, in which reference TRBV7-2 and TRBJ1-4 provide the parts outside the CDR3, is GAGVSQSPSNKVTEKGKDVELRCDPISGHTALYWYRQSLGQGLEFLIYFQGNSAPDKSGLPSDRFSAERTGGSVSTLTIQRTQQEDSAVYLCASSLRDNEKLFFGSGTQLSVL.

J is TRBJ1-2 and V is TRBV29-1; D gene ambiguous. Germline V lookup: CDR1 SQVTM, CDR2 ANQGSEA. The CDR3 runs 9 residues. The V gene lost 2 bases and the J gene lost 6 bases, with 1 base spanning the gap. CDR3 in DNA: TGCAGCGTTGAAAATGGCTACACCTTC. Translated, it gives CSVENGYTF.